Shown below are 12 T cell receptor beta chains from a single sample sequenced in a study of cytomegalovirus exposure and HLA in healthy donors. Amplification used 60 Vbeta primers and 13 Jbeta primers. The protocol was immunoSEQ multiplex PCR, while the TCRdb copy is restricted to in-frame clones and leaves out a portion. The sample records roughly 150,000 clones, roughly 73% being singletons. Sequencing was carried out using PBMCs. The receptors shown here come from a young man in good health and CMV-seropositive.

The chain uses TRBV19 and TRBJ2-7; a possible D gene is TRBD1 (5 bases). V was pared by 3 bases and J by 4 bases, with 19 bases between. The CDR3 length is 16 residues. Per germline, CDR1 LNHDA and CDR2 SQIVND (reference sequence). In DNA, the CDR3 is TGTGCCAGTAGTATCCAAGGGGCCAACTTCCGATACGAGCAGTACTTC. It codes for CASSIQGANFRYEQYF.

In its sample, this clone is medium-sized. This sequence joins TRBV28 and TRBJ2-7, with D perhaps matching TRBD1 (5 bases). The CDR3 has 13 residues. Germline V gene sequence: CDR1 MDHEN, CDR2 SYDVKM. The germline V and J ends were trimmed by 5 bases and 3 bases, with 11 bases remaining between them. The CDR3 DNA is TGTGCCAGCAGTATAGGGGTCGGCTACGAGCAGTACTTC. It encodes CASSIGVGYEQYF.

The chain couples TRBV5-1 to TRBJ2-2, with TRBD1 matching over 9 bases. Trimming removed 4 bases from V and 6 bases from J; junction bases left unmatched: 7. This CDR3 is built from 15 residues. The germline V gene has CDR1 SGHRS and CDR2 YFSETQ. In nucleotides, the CDR3 is TGCGCCAGCAGCCAACAGGGGGCCGTGGCCGGGGAGCTGTTTTTT. This encodes CASSQQGAVAGELFF.

The chain is built from TRBV27 and TRBJ2-6; D ambiguous. From germline, CDR1 is MNHEY and CDR2 SMNVEV (reference sequence). The CDR3 is made up of 13 amino acids. V was trimmed by 6 bases and J by 0 bases, leaving 3 bases between them. As DNA, the CDR3 is TGTGCCAGCAGCAACTCTGGGGCCAACGTCCTGACTTTC. Amino acid sequence: CASSNSGANVLTF.

The chain recombines TRBV4-1 with TRBJ2-7, with a tentative D call TRBD1 (5 bases). V lost 0 bases to trimming and J lost 3 bases, with 12 bases between them. Germline values: CDR1 MGHRA, CDR2 YSYEKL. The CDR3 sequence is 15 residues long. CDR3 nucleotide sequence: TGCGCCAGCAGCCAAGATCAGCAGGGATACTACGAGCAGTACTTC. This gives the protein CASSQDQQGYYEQYF.

The chain carries TRBV5-1 and TRBJ1-1, with unresolved D. This CDR3 is built from 13 residues. Trimming pared 3 bases from V and 10 bases from J, leaving 16 bases between. Per the germline V gene, CDR1 is SGHRS and CDR2 is YFSETQ. Written as DNA, the CDR3 is TGCGCCAGCAGCTCCCGGGATGCCGGGATAGCTTTCTTT. Its translation: CASSSRDAGIAFF.

V and J are TRBV18 and TRBJ1-2; 8 bases map to TRBD1. Looked up from germline, CDR1 is KGHSH and CDR2 is LQKENI. The CDR3 extends over 16 amino acids. Losses at the gene ends were 6 bases for V and 1 base for J; bases not matched to a gene: 10. The CDR3 spells CASSQGAPRGNYGYTF. In DNA form, the CDR3 reads TGTGCCAGCTCCCAGGGGGCTCCTAGGGGTAACTATGGCTACACCTTC.

V usage is TRBV29-1 and J usage is TRBJ2-7; D remains unclear. Per the germline V gene, CDR1 is SQVTM and CDR2 is ANQGSEA. The CDR3 totals 11 residues. This chain's CDR3 is CSSSGWDEQYF. CDR3 nucleotides: TGCAGTTCTTCCGGGTGGGACGAGCAGTACTTC.

The chain is built from TRBV11-2 and TRBJ1-4; no clear D. The germline gives CDR1 SGHAT, CDR2 FQNNGV. The CDR3 is made up of 11 amino acids. V lost 4 bases to trimming and J lost 7 bases, with 4 bases between them. This CDR3 reads CASSSGEKLFF. The CDR3 nucleotides are TGTGCCAGCAGCTCGGGTGAAAAACTGTTTTTT.

This chain joins TRBV5-1 and TRBJ1-1, with D uncertain. Germline loops: CDR1 SGHRS, CDR2 YFSETQ. V lost 2 bases and J lost 1, with 9 bases in between. This CDR3 is built from 14 residues. This chain's CDR3 is CASSLSSGNTEAFF. CDR3 nucleotides: TGCGCCAGCAGCTTATCTTCGGGGAACACTGAAGCTTTCTTT.

The J gene is TRBJ2-1, the V gene TRBV9; 8 bases line up with TRBD2. The CDR3 has 15 residues. Germline V gene lookup returns CDR1 SGDLS and CDR2 YYNGEE. V trimming: 1 base; J trimming: 4 bases; junction bases outside the gene matches: 4. In DNA, the CDR3 is TGTGCCAGCAGCGTACCCACGGGAGGGTACAATGAGCAGTTCTTC. It codes for CASSVPTGGYNEQFF.

The V gene is TRBV29-1, the J gene TRBJ2-3; D might be TRBD2 (6 bases). The CDR3 runs 12 residues. Trimming shortened V by 7 bases and J by 4 bases, and 12 bases separated the two germline ends. CDR1 and CDR2 (germline): SQVTM, ANQGSEA. This CDR3 reads CSGGLFADTQYF. CDR3 coding DNA: TGCAGCGGGGGACTTTTTGCAGATACGCAGTATTTT.